This T cell receptor beta chain was documented in a study of T cell responses to AZD1222 COVID-19 vaccine. This table comes from immunoSEQ multiplex PCR, and its TCRdb copy is limited to in-frame clones, with some not included. The repertoire includes approximately 73,000 clones, around four fifths of them detected once, and about 3.1% sits in the top ten. Findings and caveats of the study: Just a handful of people given AZD1222 tested seropositive at baseline. Spike-specific TCRs gained breadth and depth after people received two AZD1222 doses. Across the whole spike, CD4 TCRs peaked at regions 160-218 and 743-854.

This clone came up once. Its antigen is not known. The ends were cut back, 0 bases at V and 6 bases at J, with 13 bases in the middle. The V gene's germline CDR1 is SGHRS and CDR2 YFSETQ. The CDR3 covers 15 residues. Specimen: peripheral blood, collected on day 0 of AZD1222 vaccination. The chain combines TRBV5-1 with TRBJ2-1, with D unresolved. This sequence originates from an adult in good health. The CDR3 bases are TGCGCCAGCAGCTTGGCCCCAGCCGTACCCAATGAGCAGTTCTTC. It specifies CASSLAPAVPNEQFF.